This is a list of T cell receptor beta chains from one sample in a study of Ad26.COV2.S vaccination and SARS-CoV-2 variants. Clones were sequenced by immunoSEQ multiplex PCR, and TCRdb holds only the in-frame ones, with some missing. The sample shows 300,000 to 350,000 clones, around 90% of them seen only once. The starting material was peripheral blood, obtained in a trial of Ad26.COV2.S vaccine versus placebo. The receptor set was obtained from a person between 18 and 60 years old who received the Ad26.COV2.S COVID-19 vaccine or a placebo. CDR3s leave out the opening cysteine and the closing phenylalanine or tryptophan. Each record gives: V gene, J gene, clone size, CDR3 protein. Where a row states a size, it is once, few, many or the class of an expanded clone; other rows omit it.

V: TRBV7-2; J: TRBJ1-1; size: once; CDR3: ASSFQGRTEAF
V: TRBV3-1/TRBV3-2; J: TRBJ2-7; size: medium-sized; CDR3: ASSQEVSYEQY
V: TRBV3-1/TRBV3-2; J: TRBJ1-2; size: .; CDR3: ASSQEGTGKT
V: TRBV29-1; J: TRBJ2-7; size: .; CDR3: SVEESQSSYEQY
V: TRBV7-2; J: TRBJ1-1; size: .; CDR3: ASSFTGQGLAEAF
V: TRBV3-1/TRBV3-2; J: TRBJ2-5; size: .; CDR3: ASSPRRTGKETQY
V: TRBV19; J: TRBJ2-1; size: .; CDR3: ASGVGYNEQF
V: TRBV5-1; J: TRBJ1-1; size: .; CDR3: ASSSLRTANTEAF
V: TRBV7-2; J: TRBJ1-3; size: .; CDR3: ASSLDRSSGNTIY
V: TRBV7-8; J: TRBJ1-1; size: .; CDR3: ASSLNKNTEAF
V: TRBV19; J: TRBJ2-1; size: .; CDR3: ASSSPGQGSYEQF
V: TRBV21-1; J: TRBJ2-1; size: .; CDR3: ASSVSMSSYNEQF
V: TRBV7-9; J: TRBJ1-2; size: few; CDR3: ASSNPYGEEYGYT
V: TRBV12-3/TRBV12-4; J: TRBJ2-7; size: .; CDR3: ASSFARTYEQY
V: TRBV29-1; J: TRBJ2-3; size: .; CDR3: SVQPGRLTDTQY
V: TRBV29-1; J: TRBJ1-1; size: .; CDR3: SVGPMRETEAF
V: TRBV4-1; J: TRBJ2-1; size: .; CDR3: ASGGFGAGGLIANEQF
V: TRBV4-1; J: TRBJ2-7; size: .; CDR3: ASSQESVREQY
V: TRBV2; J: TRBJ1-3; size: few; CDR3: ASSEASGNTIY
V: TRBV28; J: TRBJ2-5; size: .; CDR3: ASSSYGTGGKETQY
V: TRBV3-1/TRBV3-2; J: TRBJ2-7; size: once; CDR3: ASSQGQAGAIDEQY
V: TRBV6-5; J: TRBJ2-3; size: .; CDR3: ASSRRDRGEDTQY
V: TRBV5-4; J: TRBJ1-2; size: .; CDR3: ASSLAGALYGYT
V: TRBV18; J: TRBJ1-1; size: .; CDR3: ASSPDRAMNTEAF